These 9 T cell receptor beta chains originate from one sample sequenced in a study of OX40 agonist ivuxolimab in advanced cancers. The repertoire was sequenced with immunoSEQ multiplex PCR; TCRdb's copy has only in-frame clones and lacks some. The table includes roughly 92,000 clones, around 89% detected once. The source material was CD4+ or CD8+ T cells sorted from blood, sampled in a trial of the OX40 agonist ivuxolimab. These receptors all stem from an adult with an advanced solid tumor such as melanoma, head and neck, liver or kidney cancer.

The chain couples TRBV9 to TRBJ1-2; D is uncertain. This CDR3 is built from 14 residues. Germline-derived CDR1 and CDR2 are SGDLS and YYNGEE. The germline V and J ends were trimmed by 0 bases and 4 bases, with 10 bases remaining between them. The CDR3 sequence: CASSVVATPYGYTF. DNA of the CDR3: TGTGCCAGCAGCGTAGTGGCCACTCCCTATGGCTACACCTTC.

The V call is TRBV10-3, the J call TRBJ1-5; perhaps TRBD1 as D (6 bases). Germline V lookup: CDR1 ENHRY, CDR2 SYGVKD. The length of the CDR3 is 14 residues. Trimming took 1 base from V and 6 from J, leaving 10 bases between them. The DNA of the CDR3 is TGTGCCATCAGTGAGTACAGGGTAGGTCAGCCCCAGCATTTT. Translated, it gives CAISEYRVGQPQHF.

The rearrangement joins TRBV27 to TRBJ1-6; 7 positions match TRBD1. Germline-derived CDR1 and CDR2 are MNHEY and SMNVEV (reference sequence). The CDR3 runs 17 residues. J gave up 4 bases and V 3 bases, and 9 bases lay outside the gene matches. The CDR3 region is CASSFRFRDSYNSPLHF. The CDR3, as DNA: TGTGCCAGCAGTTTTCGGTTCCGGGACAGTTATAATTCACCCCTCCACTTT.

This clone was recorded only once. The chain has TRBV7-3 and TRBJ2-5; D unresolved. Per the germline V gene, CDR1 is SGHTA and CDR2 is FQGTGA. V shed 5 bases and J shed 5 bases, with 15 bases lying between them. This CDR3 region has 14 residues. The CDR3, as DNA: TGTGCCAGCAGCCCCTGGACCGGGTGGGAGACCCAGTACTTC. Its translation is CASSPWTGWETQYF.

This chain joins TRBV10-2 and TRBJ1-2; D is unresolved. Germline loops: CDR1 WSHSY, CDR2 SAAADI. The V gene lost 5 bases and the J gene lost 2 bases, with 9 bases spanning the gap. This CDR3 is built from 13 residues. CDR3 residues: CASSLSTNYGYTF. In nucleotides, the CDR3 is TGCGCCAGCAGTCTCTCCACAAACTATGGCTACACCTTC.

The chain joins TRBV4-1 to TRBJ2-3; possible D gene TRBD2, 7 bases. CDR1 MGHRA and CDR2 YSYEKL come from the germline V gene. The CDR3 totals 17 residues. Trimming pared 6 bases from V and 1 base from J, leaving 20 bases between. The CDR3 spells CASRDPISGGGTDTQYF. The CDR3 DNA reads as TGCGCCAGCAGAGACCCTATTTCGGGGGGCGGCACAGATACGCAGTATTTT.

V is TRBV19 and J is TRBJ2-5, with TRBD2 as a possible D gene (6 bases). The V end lost 6 bases, the J end lost 5 bases, and 10 bases lay between the germline ends. The CDR3 runs to 12 residues. The germline CDR1 and CDR2 sequences are LNHDA and SQIVND (reference sequence). This chain's CDR3 is CASSGSTETQYF. The CDR3 region has the DNA TGTGCCAGTAGCGGGAGTACGGAGACCCAGTACTTC.

The chain carries TRBV6-6 and TRBJ2-1; D is uncertain. The V end lost 5 bases, the J end lost 5 bases, and 7 bases lay between the germline ends. The CDR3 loop spans 12 amino acids. Germline loops: CDR1 MNHNY, CDR2 SVGAGI (reference sequence). DNA for the CDR3: TGTGCCAGCAGTCGCCGTGACAATGAGCAGTTCTTC. It translates to CASSRRDNEQFF.

This rearrangement joins TRBV18 to TRBJ2-6, with unresolved D. The germline V gene encodes CDR1 KGHSH and CDR2 LQKENI. The CDR3 is 17 amino acids. Trimming stripped 2 bases from V and 0 bases from J, with 11 bases between. CDR3 protein: CASSPRPLNSGANVLTF. The CDR3 nucleotides read TGTGCCAGCTCACCAAGACCGTTGAACTCTGGGGCCAACGTCCTGACTTTC.